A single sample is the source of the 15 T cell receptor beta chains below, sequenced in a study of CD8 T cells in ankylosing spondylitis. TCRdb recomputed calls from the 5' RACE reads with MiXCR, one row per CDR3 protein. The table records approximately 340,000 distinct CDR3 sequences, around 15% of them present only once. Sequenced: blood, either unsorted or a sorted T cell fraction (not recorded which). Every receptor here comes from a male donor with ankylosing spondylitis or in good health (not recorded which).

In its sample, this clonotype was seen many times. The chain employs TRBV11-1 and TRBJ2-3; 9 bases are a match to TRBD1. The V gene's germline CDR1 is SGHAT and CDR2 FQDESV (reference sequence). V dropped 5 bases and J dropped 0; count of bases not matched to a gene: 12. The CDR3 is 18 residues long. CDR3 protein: CASSQGTGSSGSTDTQYF. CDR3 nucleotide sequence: TGTGCCAGCAGCCAAGGGACAGGGTCTAGCGGAAGCACAGATACGCAGTATTTT.

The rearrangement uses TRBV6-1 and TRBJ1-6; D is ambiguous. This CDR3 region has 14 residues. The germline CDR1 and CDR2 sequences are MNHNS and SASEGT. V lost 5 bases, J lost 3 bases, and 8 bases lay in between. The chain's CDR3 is CASSTENYNSPLHF. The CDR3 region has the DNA TGTGCCAGCAGTACAGAGAACTATAATTCACCCCTCCACTTT.

Here the CDR3 DNA reads TGTGCCAGCAGACCGGGACTAGCGGGAGGCACCGCCTACAATGAGCAGTTCTTC. This translates into CASRPGLAGGTAYNEQFF. The chain is built from TRBV3-1 and TRBJ2-1; the match to TRBD2 covers 15 bases. V shed 6 bases and J 2 bases; nucleotides not matched to a gene: 8. This CDR3 has 18 amino acids. The germline gives CDR1 LGHDT, CDR2 YNNKEL (reference sequence).

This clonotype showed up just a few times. CDR3 residues: CASSLDRQSSYEQYF. The CDR3 region has the DNA TGTGCCAGCAGCTTAGATCGACAGAGCTCCTACGAGCAGTACTTC. The chain uses TRBV11-2 and TRBJ2-7; the D gene is possibly TRBD1 (5 bases). The germline gives CDR1 SGHAT, CDR2 FQNNGV. The CDR3 contains 15 residues. V was pared by 0 bases and J by 0 bases, with 9 bases between.

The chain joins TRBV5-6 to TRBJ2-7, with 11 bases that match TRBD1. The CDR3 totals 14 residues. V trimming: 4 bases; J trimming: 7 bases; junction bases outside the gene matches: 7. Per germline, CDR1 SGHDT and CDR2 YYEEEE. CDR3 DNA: TGTGCCAGCAGCCGAGGACAGGGGGCGCCTGAGCAGTACTTC. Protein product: CASSRGQGAPEQYF.

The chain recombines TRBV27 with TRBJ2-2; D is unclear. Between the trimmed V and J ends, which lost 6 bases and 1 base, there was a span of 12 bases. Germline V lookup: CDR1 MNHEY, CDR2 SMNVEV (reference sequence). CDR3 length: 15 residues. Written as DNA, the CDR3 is TGTGCCAGCAGAAGATACATGGGGAACACCGGGGAGCTGTTTTTT. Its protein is CASRRYMGNTGELFF.

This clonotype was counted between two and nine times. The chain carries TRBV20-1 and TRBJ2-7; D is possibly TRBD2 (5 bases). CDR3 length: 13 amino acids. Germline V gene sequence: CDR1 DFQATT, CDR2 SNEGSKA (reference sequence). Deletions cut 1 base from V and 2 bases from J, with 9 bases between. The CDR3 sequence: CSARVTTTYEQYF. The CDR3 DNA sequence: TGCAGTGCTAGAGTGACTACCACCTACGAGCAGTACTTC.

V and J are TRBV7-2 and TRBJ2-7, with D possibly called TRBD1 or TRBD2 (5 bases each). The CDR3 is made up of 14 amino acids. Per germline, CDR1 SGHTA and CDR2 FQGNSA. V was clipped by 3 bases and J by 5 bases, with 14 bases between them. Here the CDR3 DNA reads TGTGCCAGCAGCTTGGGACGGGATGTCGACGAGCAGTACTTC. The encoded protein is CASSLGRDVDEQYF.

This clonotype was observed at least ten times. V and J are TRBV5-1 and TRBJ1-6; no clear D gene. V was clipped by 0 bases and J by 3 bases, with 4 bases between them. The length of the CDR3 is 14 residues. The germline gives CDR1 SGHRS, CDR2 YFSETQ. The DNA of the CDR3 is TGCGCCAGCAGCTTGGACATCTATAATTCACCCCTCCACTTT. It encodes CASSLDIYNSPLHF.

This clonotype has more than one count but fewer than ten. CDR3 sequence: CASSPLGQGFTEAFF. The CDR3 coding sequence is TGTGCCAGCAGTCCCTTGGGACAGGGGTTCACTGAAGCTTTCTTT. This chain connects TRBV6-1 to TRBJ1-1; 10 nucleotides align to TRBD1. Germline lookup yields CDR1 MNHNS and CDR2 SASEGT. The V segment lost 5 bases and the J segment 4 bases; nucleotides outside the gene matches: 7. There are 15 residues in the CDR3.

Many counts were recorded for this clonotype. This chain's CDR3 is CASSLQGGPRDQPQHF. The CDR3 DNA sequence: TGTGCCAGCAGTTTACAGGGAGGGCCTCGGGATCAGCCCCAGCATTTT. The chain uses TRBV12-3 or TRBV12-4 and TRBJ1-5, with D perhaps matching TRBD1 (5 bases). This CDR3 region has 16 residues. The germline V and J ends were trimmed by 2 bases and 5 bases, with 16 bases remaining between them.

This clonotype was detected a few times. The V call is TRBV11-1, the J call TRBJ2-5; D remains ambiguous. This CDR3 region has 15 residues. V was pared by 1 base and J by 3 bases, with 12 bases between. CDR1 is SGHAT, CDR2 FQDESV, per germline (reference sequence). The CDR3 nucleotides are TGTGCCAGCAGCTTAGGCCTACCCCCGAAAGAGACCCAGTACTTC. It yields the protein CASSLGLPPKETQYF. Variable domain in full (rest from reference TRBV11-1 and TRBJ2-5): EAEVAQSPRYKITEKSQAVAFWCDPISGHATLYWYRQILGQGPELLVQFQDESVVDDSQLPKDRFSAERLKGVDSTLKIQPAELGDSAMYLCASSLGLPPKETQYFGPGTRLLVL.

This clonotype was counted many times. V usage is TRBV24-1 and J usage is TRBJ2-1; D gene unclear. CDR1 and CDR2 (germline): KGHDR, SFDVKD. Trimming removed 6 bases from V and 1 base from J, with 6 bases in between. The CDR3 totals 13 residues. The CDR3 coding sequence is TGTGCCACCAGTTCCGCATCCTACAATGAGCAGTTCTTC. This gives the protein CATSSASYNEQFF.

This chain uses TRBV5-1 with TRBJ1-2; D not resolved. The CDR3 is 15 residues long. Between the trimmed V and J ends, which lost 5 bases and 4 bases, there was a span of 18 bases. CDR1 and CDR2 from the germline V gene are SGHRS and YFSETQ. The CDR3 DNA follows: TGCGCCAGCAGGCCCAGGTCCGGCGGAGGCTATGGCTACACCTTC. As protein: CASRPRSGGGYGYTF.

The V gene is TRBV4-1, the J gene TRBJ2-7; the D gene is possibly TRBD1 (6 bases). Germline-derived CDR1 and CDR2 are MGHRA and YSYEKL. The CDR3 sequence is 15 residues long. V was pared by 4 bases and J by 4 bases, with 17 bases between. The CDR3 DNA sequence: TGCGCCAGCAGCCCAACAGGGAACCGTGGTTACGAGCAGTACTTC. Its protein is CASSPTGNRGYEQYF.